The 10 T cell receptor beta chains presented below share a single source sample, sequenced in a study of somatic mutations in cytotoxic T cells in rheumatoid arthritis. Clones were read by immunoSEQ multiplex PCR, and TCRdb kept only the in-frame ones, dropping some. The sample records about 25,000 clones, about 81% being singletons. The sample consisted of CD8+ T cells sorted from blood. These receptors were obtained from a man aged 50 to 59 in good health.

The chain carries TRBV4-1 and TRBJ2-7; D is unresolved. Germline V gene lookup returns CDR1 MGHRA and CDR2 YSYEKL. The V end was cut by 1 base, the J end by 3 bases, with 13 bases between. There are 15 residues in the CDR3. CDR3 loop: CASSQVTGPLYEQYF. CDR3 sequence (DNA): TGCGCCAGCAGCCAAGTTACCGGACCCCTCTACGAGCAGTACTTC.

Only a few counts were recorded for this clone. The V call is TRBV6-1, the J call TRBJ1-2; possible D gene TRBD1, 6 bases. V lost 4 bases, J lost 4 bases, and 22 bases lay in between. This CDR3 contains 17 residues. In germline, CDR1 is MNHNS, CDR2 SASEGT. CDR3 sequence reads: CASSGAGAGLLFYGYTF. CDR3 bases: TGTGCCAGCAGTGGGGCGGGGGCAGGGTTACTCTTCTATGGCTACACCTTC.

V gene TRBV2 combines with J gene TRBJ2-3; 9 bases map to TRBD1. J lost 1 base, V lost 6 bases, and 5 bases had no gene match. The CDR3 is 15 residues long. Germline lookup yields CDR1 SNHLY and CDR2 FYNNEI. The CDR3, as DNA: TGTGCCAGCAGGGGGACAGGGTGGGGCACAGATACGCAGTATTTT. Translation gives CASRGTGWGTDTQYF.

The chain recombines TRBV2 with TRBJ2-7; 7 bases match TRBD1. This CDR3 comprises 14 residues. CDR1 and CDR2 from the germline V gene are SNHLY and FYNNEI. V shed 8 bases and J 3 bases; nucleotides not matched to a gene: 10. CDR3 DNA: TGTGCCAGCCGCCAGCAGGGGGATTTCTACGAGCAGTACTTC. This gives the protein CASRQQGDFYEQYF.

J is TRBJ2-1 and V is TRBV11-3; the D is unclear. V lost 4 bases and J lost 5, with 12 bases in between. This CDR3 is 14 amino acids long. The germline CDR1 and CDR2 sequences are SGHNT and YENEEA. The CDR3 loop reads CASSYREFNNEQFF. CDR3 nucleotide sequence: TGTGCCAGCAGCTACAGAGAATTCAACAATGAGCAGTTCTTC.

This sequence joins TRBV5-6 and TRBJ2-1; 9 nucleotides line up with TRBD2. The CDR3 loop spans 17 amino acids. V shed 1 base, J shed 7 bases, and the junction held 12 bases outside the gene matches. Germline loops: CDR1 SGHDT, CDR2 YYEEEE. The DNA of the CDR3 is TGTGCCAGCAGCTTGTATTGGCGGGAGGGCCCGATAAATGAGCAGTTCTTC. It is translated as CASSLYWREGPINEQFF.

This chain connects TRBV6-6 to TRBJ2-1, with 9 bases fitting TRBD2. V lost 2 bases and J lost 5; bases outside the gene matches: 1. This CDR3 has 14 residues. The germline V gene has CDR1 MNHNY and CDR2 SVGAGI (reference sequence). The CDR3 DNA sequence: TGTGCCAGCAGTTACCGACTAGCGGACAATGAGCAGTTCTTC. Translating it yields CASSYRLADNEQFF.

The chain couples TRBV10-3 to TRBJ1-5; D is unresolved. This CDR3 comprises 19 residues. The germline V and J ends were trimmed by 1 base and 0 bases, with 19 bases remaining between them. The germline CDR1 and CDR2 sequences are ENHRY and SYGVKD. CDR3 nucleotides: TGTGCCATCAGTGAGTTTAGGGCAGCAATGTCGAATAGCAATCAGCCCCAGCATTTT. It is translated as CAISEFRAAMSNSNQPQHF.

This clone was detected once. The rearrangement uses TRBV14 and TRBJ2-2; D may be TRBD1 (6 bases). Germline V gene sequence: CDR1 SGHDN, CDR2 FVKESK. The CDR3 is 18 amino acids. Between the trimmed V and J ends, which lost 1 base and 0 bases, there was a span of 15 bases. CDR3 sequence reads: CASSQVWGHSANTGELFF. In DNA, the CDR3 is TGTGCCAGCAGCCAAGTGTGGGGACACAGCGCGAACACCGGGGAGCTGTTTTTT. The complete variable domain, with remaining parts taken from reference TRBV14 and TRBJ2-2, reads EAGVTQFPSHSVIEKGQTVTLRCDPISGHDNLYWYRRVMGKEIKFLLHFVKESKQDESGMPNNRFLAERTGGTYSTLKVQPAELEDSGVYFCASSQVWGHSANTGELFFGEGSRLTVL.

A single count supports this clone. The gene calls are TRBV6-1 and TRBJ2-2; D remains unclear. Trimming took off 7 bases at V and 5 bases at J, with 17 bases between the two ends. The CDR3 loop spans 15 amino acids. The germline CDR1 and CDR2 sequences are MNHNS and SASEGT. This chain's CDR3 is CASNLQREYTGELFF. Written as DNA, the CDR3 is TGTGCCAGCAATTTACAGCGAGAGTATACCGGGGAGCTGTTTTTT.